The 2 T cell receptor beta chains reported below all come from one sample, sequenced in a study of cytomegalovirus exposure and HLA in healthy donors. PCR amplification relied on 60 Vbeta primers (plus 13 Jbeta primers). Clones were sequenced by immunoSEQ multiplex PCR, and TCRdb holds only the in-frame ones, with some missing. This table has some 130,000 clones, approximately 80% appearing once. The specimen was PBMCs. The receptor set was obtained from a male donor in good health and CMV-seropositive.

The V and J genes are TRBV5-1 and TRBJ1-2; D unresolved. Germline CDR1 is SGHRS and CDR2 is YFSETQ. Trimming took 0 bases from V and 6 from J, leaving 12 bases between them. The CDR3 is 14 residues long. The CDR3 bases are TGCGCCAGCAGCTTGGAAGGACTTCCCGATGGCTACACCTTC. Its protein is CASSLEGLPDGYTF.

This clone appeared a single time. The chain combines TRBV19 with TRBJ1-5, with D hard to call. CDR1 and CDR2 (germline): LNHDA, SQIVND (reference sequence). Trimming removed 5 bases from V and 5 bases from J, with 7 bases in between. This CDR3 region has 12 residues. The CDR3 protein is CASSAEYQPQHF. In DNA, the CDR3 is TGTGCCAGTAGTGCGGAATATCAGCCCCAGCATTTT. Based on the CDR3 plus reference TRBV19 and TRBJ1-5, the full variable domain is DGGITQSPKYLFRKEGQNVTLSCEQNLNHDAMYWYRQDPGQGLRLIYYSQIVNDFQKGDIAEGYSVSREKKESFPLTVTSAQKNPTAFYLCASSAEYQPQHFGDGTRLSIL.